A selection of T cell receptor beta chains follows, all from one sample in a study of cytomegalovirus exposure and HLA in healthy donors. The repertoire was sequenced with immunoSEQ multiplex PCR; TCRdb's copy has only in-frame clones and lacks some. The table shows over 150,000 clones, with about four fifths occurring only once. The sequencing input was PBMCs. The receptor source for this set is a woman aged 25 to 39 in good health and CMV-seropositive. Both conserved end residues are part of each CDR3. The D gene is left open where the match is weak. The size entry is marked missing in some rows and otherwise reads once, few, many or a size class.

v_gene	abundance	d_gene	j_gene	CDR3nt	CDR3aa
TRBV7-8	NA	NA	TRBJ1-1	TGTGCCAGCAGCTTAGTAGGGGGGAACACTGAAGCTTTCTTT	CASSLVGGNTEAFF
TRBV13	NA	NA	TRBJ1-6	TGTGCCAGCAGCTCCGGACAGTTATCACCCCTCCACTTT	CASSSGQLSPLHF
TRBV6-4	NA	NA	TRBJ1-1	TGTGCCAGCAGTAAATCCAGGGATGGGCTCACTGAAGCTTTCTTT	CASSKSRDGLTEAFF
TRBV7-6	NA	NA	TRBJ1-3	TGTGCCAGCAGCTTCGGGAACTCTGGAAACACCATATATTTT	CASSFGNSGNTIYF
TRBV19	NA	TRBD1	TRBJ1-5	TGTGCCAGTACCCCCCGGGACAGGGAAGCCCAGCATTTT	CASTPRDREAQHF
TRBV6-5	NA	TRBD2	TRBJ2-7	TGTGCCAGCAGTTACTTAGGGACTAGCGGGGTACACGAGCAGTACTTC	CASSYLGTSGVHEQYF
TRBV11-1	NA	TRBD1	TRBJ1-1	TGTGCCAGCGTACTCAACAGGGGCACTGAAGCTTTCTTT	CASVLNRGTEAFF
TRBV7-9	NA	NA	TRBJ2-2	TGTGCCAGCAGCCAGGACAGCTCAACCGGGGAGCTGTTTTTT	CASSQDSSTGELFF
TRBV27	few	NA	TRBJ1-2	TGTGCCAGCAGTATCACAGCCCTCTTCGACTATGGCTACACCTTC	CASSITALFDYGYTF
TRBV6-4	NA	NA	TRBJ2-3	TGTGCCAGCAGTGACTTAGCGGATAGCACAGATACGCAGTATTTT	CASSDLADSTDTQYF